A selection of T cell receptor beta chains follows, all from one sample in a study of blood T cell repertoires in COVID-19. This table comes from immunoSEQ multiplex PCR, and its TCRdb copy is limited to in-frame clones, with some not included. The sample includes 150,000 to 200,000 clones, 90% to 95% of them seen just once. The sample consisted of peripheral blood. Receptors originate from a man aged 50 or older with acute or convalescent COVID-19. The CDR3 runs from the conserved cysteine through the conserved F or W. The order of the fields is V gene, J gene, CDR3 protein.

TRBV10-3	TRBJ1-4	CAIGTGTNQNEKLFF
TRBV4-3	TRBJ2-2	CASSQDEPLAGPTGELFF
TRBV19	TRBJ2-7	CASSIEGHQYF
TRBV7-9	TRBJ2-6	CASSRTGGISGANVLTF
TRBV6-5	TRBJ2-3	CASGTLAGPTDTQYF
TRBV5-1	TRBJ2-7	CASSSSSYEQYF
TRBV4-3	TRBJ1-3	CASSQVVPVRGGSGNTIYF
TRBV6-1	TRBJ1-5	CASSPREGGNQPQHF
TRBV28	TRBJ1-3	CASSPGTANSGNTIYF
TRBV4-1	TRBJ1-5	CASSQEPGPTNQPQHF
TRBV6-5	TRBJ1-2	CASSPGERFYGYTF
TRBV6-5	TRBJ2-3	CASSYSASGADTQYF
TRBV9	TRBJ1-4	CASSSSGGTDEKLFF
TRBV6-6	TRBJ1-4	CASRFGTANEKLFF
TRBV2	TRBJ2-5	CAITGGRGETQYF
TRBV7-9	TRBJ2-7	CASSRAAYEQYF
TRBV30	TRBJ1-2	CASGGPTDPSGFGGYTF
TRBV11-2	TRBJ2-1	CASSPKSRDYGFYNEQFF
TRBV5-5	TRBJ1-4	CASSLWGRGEKLFF
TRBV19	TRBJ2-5	CASSRRRLETQYF
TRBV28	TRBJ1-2	CASCQQGGDGYTF
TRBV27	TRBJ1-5	CASRSGRQGSFAPQHF
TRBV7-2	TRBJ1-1	CASSLVGTARYGDTEAFF
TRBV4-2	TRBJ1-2	CASSPGDREGYTF
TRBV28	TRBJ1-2	CASRAPPSGGPSNYGYTF
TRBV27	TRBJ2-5	CASSNRAPRLGTQYF
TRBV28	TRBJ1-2	CASSGTGEGYGYTF
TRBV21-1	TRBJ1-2	CASSTRDRERSYGYTF
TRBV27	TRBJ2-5	CATQRAGRGTSGSRATQYF
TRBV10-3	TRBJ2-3	CATGGSTDTQYF
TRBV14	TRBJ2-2	CASSLSGAGELFF
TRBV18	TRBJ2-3	CASSPPRGSKGTDTQYF
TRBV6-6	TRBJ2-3	CASSRSGLAGAPDTQYF
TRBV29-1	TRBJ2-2	CSVGSKNTGELFF
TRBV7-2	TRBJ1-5	CASSLVGQGFSSNQPQHF
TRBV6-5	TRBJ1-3	CASSSLGKVSGNTIYF
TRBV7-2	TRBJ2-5	CASTPSFSGGGTQYF
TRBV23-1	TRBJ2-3	CASSQGSTGLAKDTQYF
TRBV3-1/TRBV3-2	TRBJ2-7	CASSQEGAYEQYF
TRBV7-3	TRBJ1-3	CASSLAPSSGNTIYF
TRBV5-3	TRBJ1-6	CARGHKTGTEPSPLHF
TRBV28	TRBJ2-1	CASSGRTYNEQFF
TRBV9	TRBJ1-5	CASSVGQDYQPQHF